This T cell receptor beta chain is drawn from a study of OX40 agonist ivuxolimab in advanced cancers. Study-level points and caveats: The study observed clonal expansion of CD4+ and CD8+ blood T cells by week 6 at 0.1 to 3.0 mg/kg. Expanded peripheral T cell antigen specificity was not determined.

Here immunoSEQ multiplex PCR was the method, and the copy in TCRdb shows in-frame clones only, minus some. The sample includes some 19,000 clones, around four fifths of them seen just once. There are 13 residues in the CDR3. The V end lost 6 bases, the J end lost 3 bases, and 11 bases lay between the germline ends. CDR1 and CDR2 from the germline V gene are MNHEY and SVGAGI. As to this clone: Its antigen is currently unknown.

The material was CD4+ or CD8+ T cells sorted from blood, obtained in a trial of the OX40 agonist ivuxolimab. The genes are TRBV6-5 and TRBJ1-1, with D maybe TRBD1 (5 bases). The sequence was collected from an adult with an advanced solid tumor such as melanoma, head and neck, liver or kidney cancer. Written as DNA, the CDR3 is TGTGCCAGCAGGGGTTCAGGGTACACTGAAGCTTTCTTT. Translated, it gives CASRGSGYTEAFF.